These 15 T cell receptor beta chains came from one sample sequenced in a study of T cells in Graves' hyperthyroidism and ophthalmopathy. Amplification of TCR beta CDR3 regions used RNA as the template. A first-round RT-PCR of the TCR CDR3 used the HTBI primer set. MiXCR, applied by TCRdb to the multiplex PCR reads, yields one record per CDR3 protein. The sample has roughly 250,000 distinct CDR3 sequences, more than 12% seen once. The sequenced sample consisted of blood. The receptors come from a woman between 35 and 50 years old with Graves' hyperthyroidism that later progressed to Graves' ophthalmopathy.

The chain carries TRBV6-1 and TRBJ2-1; no firm D call. The germline V gene has CDR1 MNHNS and CDR2 SASEGT. CDR3 length: 16 amino acids. Trimming took 6 bases from V and 2 from J, leaving 17 bases between them. The CDR3 DNA is TGTGCCAGCAGAATAACCGCGCTTAAGGCCTACAATGAGCAGTTCTTC. Amino acid sequence: CASRITALKAYNEQFF.

This clonotype was counted many times. J is TRBJ2-1 and V is TRBV11-2; 9 bases map to TRBD1. J lost 12 bases, V lost 5 bases, and 8 bases had no gene match. CDR1 and CDR2 (germline): SGHAT, FQNNGV. The CDR3 length is 13 residues. DNA for the CDR3: TGTGCCAGCAGCCGAATACAGGGGGCGAGGCAGTTCTTC. Translation gives CASSRIQGARQFF.

This clonotype has a count of ten or more. The rearrangement uses TRBV4-1 and TRBJ1-4; D remains ambiguous. Between the trimmed V and J ends, which lost 6 bases and 4 bases, there was a span of 15 bases. The CDR3 length is 15 residues. Looked up from germline, CDR1 is MGHRA and CDR2 is YSYEKL. The CDR3 region is CASSPPGGLNEKLFF. The DNA for the CDR3 is TGCGCCAGCAGTCCCCCCGGAGGCCTTAATGAAAAACTGTTTTTT.

This clonotype has a count of ten or more. The chain uses TRBV3-1 and TRBJ1-1, with 9 bases matching TRBD1. J lost 4 bases, V lost 4 bases, and 1 base had no gene match. Germline V CDR1 and CDR2: LGHDT, YNNKEL (reference sequence). The CDR3 contains 13 residues. This CDR3 reads CASSRDRATEAFF. The CDR3 bases are TGTGCCAGCAGCCGGGACAGGGCCACTGAAGCTTTCTTT.

This clonotype was seen ten or more times. The V gene is TRBV20-1, the J gene TRBJ2-7, with 7 bases matching TRBD2. Unmatched junction bases numbered 15, after V lost 0 bases and J lost 7 bases. CDR1 and CDR2 from the germline V gene are DFQATT and SNEGSKA (reference sequence). CDR3 length equals 16 residues. The DNA of the CDR3 is TGCAGTGCTAGAGATTCAGGAGGAGGGCCCGGGAGGGAGCAGTACTTC. Translated: CSARDSGGGPGREQYF.

This clonotype was detected many times. V usage is TRBV12-3 or TRBV12-4 and J usage is TRBJ2-7; D remains ambiguous. Trimming stripped 3 bases from V and 4 bases from J, with 16 bases between. The CDR3 extends over 15 amino acids. CDR3 sequence reads: CASSLDLPLEYEQYF. In nucleotides, the CDR3 is TGTGCCAGCAGTTTGGATCTTCCCTTGGAATACGAGCAGTACTTC.

This clonotype was counted once. This chain connects TRBV7-9 to TRBJ1-3; D may be TRBD1 (6 bases). The CDR3 has 17 amino acids. V lost 4 bases and J 2 bases, leaving 18 bases between the germline ends. In germline, CDR1 is SEHNR, CDR2 FQNEAQ (reference sequence). CDR3 sequence reads: CASSSTGTLTTGNTIYF. CDR3 DNA sequence: TGTGCCAGCAGCTCCACCGGGACACTTACAACTGGAAACACCATATATTTT.

This clonotype was seen a handful of times. In DNA, the CDR3 is TGTGCCAGCTCCCGACTAGCGGGAGAAGGTCGATTACGTGAGCAGTTCTTC. It yields the protein CASSRLAGEGRLREQFF. The chain couples TRBV28 to TRBJ2-1, with 12 bases aligning to TRBD2. V lost 8 bases and J lost 9; bases outside the gene matches: 17. The CDR3 totals 17 residues. Germline V gene sequence: CDR1 MDHEN, CDR2 SYDVKM.

This clonotype occurred many times. The chain carries TRBV19 and TRBJ2-3; 7 nucleotides match TRBD2. The CDR3 is 14 residues long. Germline values: CDR1 LNHDA, CDR2 SQIVND (reference sequence). J was trimmed by 1 base and V by 6 bases; bases with no gene match: 4. DNA of the CDR3: TGTGCCAGTAGGCGGGAGCGCCGCACAGATACGCAGTATTTT. This sequence encodes CASRRERRTDTQYF.

The sample holds many counts of this clonotype. The CDR3 protein is CAISESKSVDTQYF. Here the CDR3 DNA reads TGTGCCATCAGTGAGTCGAAAAGCGTAGATACGCAGTATTTT. This chain joins TRBV10-3 and TRBJ2-3; D unresolved. Trimming shortened V by 0 bases and J by 5 bases, and 9 bases separated the two germline ends. The V gene's germline CDR1 is ENHRY and CDR2 SYGVKD. The CDR3 extends over 14 amino acids.

This clonotype was observed at least ten times. A much larger clone sits a single nucleotide away, making a read error possible. The chain couples TRBV11-2 to TRBJ1-1, with D hard to call. The CDR3 consists of 15 residues. Germline lookup yields CDR1 SGHAT and CDR2 FQNNGV. CDR3: CASSLVGKLNAEAFF. Written as DNA, the CDR3 is TGTGCCAGCAGCTTAGTGGGCAAATTGAACGCTGAAGCTTTCTTT.

In this sample, this clonotype turned up many times. This chain links TRBV11-2 with TRBJ2-1; D is perhaps TRBD1 (6 bases). Looked up from germline, CDR1 is SGHAT and CDR2 is FQNNGV. The V and J ends lost 1 base and 3 bases respectively, with 13 bases between them. CDR3 length equals 16 residues. The CDR3 DNA is TGTGCCAGCAGCTTAGGGGGGCGAAAGGTCTACAATGAGCAGTTCTTC. This gives the protein CASSLGGRKVYNEQFF. The full variable domain, in which reference TRBV11-2 and TRBJ2-1 provide the parts outside the CDR3, is EAGVAQSPRYKIIEKRQSVAFWCNPISGHATLYWYQQILGQGPKLLIQFQNNGVVDDSQLPKDRFSAERLKGVDSTLKIQPAKLEDSAVYLCASSLGGRKVYNEQFFGPGTRLTVL.

A note on this clonotype: As the CDR3 is not closed by the conserved phenylalanine or tryptophan, this likely results from a read error. Because the CDR3's place on the DNA is in doubt, the DNA is left out and the CDR3 is given as listed by TCRdb. This rearrangement joins TRBV11-2 to TRBJ2-5; the D segment call TRBD1 is taken from the table without a DNA check. Termini included, the CDR3 measures 16 amino acids. Germline V gene sequence: CDR1 SGHAT, CDR2 FQNNGV. CDR3 region: CASSPTTGQGQETRYV.

This clonotype has a handful of counts. The gene calls are TRBV7-9 and TRBJ2-1; D is possibly TRBD1 (6 bases). Germline V CDR1 and CDR2: SEHNR, FQNEAQ (reference sequence). Between the trimmed V and J ends, which lost 2 bases and 0 bases, there was a span of 11 bases. This CDR3 has 16 residues. For the CDR3, the DNA is TGTGCCAGCAGCTTACCAGGGGTGAACTCCTACAATGAGCAGTTCTTC. Translated: CASSLPGVNSYNEQFF. Using reference TRBV7-9 and TRBJ2-1 for the parts outside the CDR3, the full variable domain is DTGVSQNPRHKITKRGQNVTFRCDPISEHNRLYWYRQTLGQGPEFLTYFQNEAQLEKSRLLSDRFSAERPKGSFSTLEIQRTEQGDSAMYLCASSLPGVNSYNEQFFGPGTRLTVL.

Of note for this clonotype: A much larger clone is a single base away; this may be a read error. The genes are TRBV7-9 and TRBJ2-5, with D uncertain. Germline CDR1 is SEHNR and CDR2 is FQNEAQ (reference sequence). This CDR3 is built from 11 residues. V was trimmed by 3 bases and J by 6 bases, leaving 5 bases between them. CDR3 sequence reads: CASSFSKTQYF. The CDR3 region has the DNA TGTGCCAGCAGCTTCTCGAAGACCCAGTACTTC. The full variable domain, its missing parts supplied by reference TRBV7-9 and TRBJ2-5, is DTGVSQNPRHKITKRGQNVTFRCDPISEHNRLYWYRQTLGQGPEFLTYFQNEAQLEKSRLLSDRFSAERPKGSFSTLEIQRTEQGDSAMYLCASSFSKTQYFGPGTRLLVL.